The clone carrying this T cell receptor (beta chain) appeared many times. The antigen remains unidentified. This entry comes from a study of spatial heterogeneity in lung cancer. For the study at large: Among detected sequences, beta-chain ones consistently exceeded alpha-chain ones in number. General study findings and limits: Blood showed ubiquitous tumor TCRs more often at resection than at routine follow-up.

The library protocol tagged each TCR cDNA with a unique molecular identifier. TCRdb fed the 5' RACE reads into MiXCR, producing one record per CDR3 protein. The repertoire consists of 12,000 to 15,000 distinct CDR3 sequences, with approximately 7.5% occurring once and the leading ten covering roughly a third. Sample time point: sample taken at primary tumor resection. Unsorted tumor, nontumor lung tissue or cryopreserved PBMC supplied the whole RNA. There were roughly 78 donors, all of them untreated patients with early-stage non-small cell lung cancer. Sequencing used PBMCs, obtained at surgery. The source is a female donor with early-stage non-small cell lung cancer.

In DNA, the CDR3 is TGTGCCAGCAGCTTGGGGGGGAATGGCTACACCTTC. It is translated as CASSLGGNGYTF. J is TRBJ1-2 and V is TRBV3-1, with a weak D call TRBD1 (5 bases). CDR3 length equals 12 residues. Trimming took 5 bases from V and 6 from J, leaving 10 bases between them. Germline CDR1 reads LGHDT; CDR2 reads YNNKEL (reference sequence).